What follows describes a single TCR beta chain. What it binds is unknown. The junction had 4 bases not matched to a gene; V was cut back by 6 bases and J by 0 bases. The CDR3 totals 14 residues. Germline V CDR1 and CDR2: SGHDT, YYEEEE. These data belong to a study of CD8+CD57+ T cells in acquired aplastic anemia. Looking at the study overall: The study obtained an average of around 3.4 ug of DNA from sorted CD4+ and CD8+ cells. Study findings and constraints: Shared by patients and controls, around 27 CD8+ CDR3s were abundant in patients.

Genomic DNA served as template for TCR beta VDJ and CDR3 profiling. TCRdb redid the calling of the reads with MiXCR, one entry per CDR3 protein. The table has 260,000 or so distinct CDR3 sequences, roughly 80% seen once. The authors sequenced patients whose flow cytometry had shown CD8+CD57+ cell expansion. With no exception, the patients had severe acquired aplastic anemia. None of the patients had been given any therapy when their blood was sampled. The TCR originated in a human donor with aplastic anemia. The sequenced material came from sorted CD4+, CD8+, or CD8+CD57+ T cells (not recorded which) from PBMCs. The gene calls are TRBV5-6 and TRBJ2-7, with TRBD1 identical over 9 bases. The CDR3 DNA reads as TGTGCCAGCACCGGACAGGGGTGCTCCTACGAGCAGTACGTC. Its translation is CASTGQGCSYEQYV.